This TCR beta chain was sequenced during a study of radiotherapy plus CTLA-4 blockade in lung cancer. Looked up from germline, CDR1 is MNHNS and CDR2 is SASEGT. This CDR3 comprises 14 residues. V was clipped by 4 bases and J by 3 bases; unmatched bases: 6. Generated by immunoSEQ multiplex PCR, the TCRdb table keeps only in-frame clones and is missing some. The data contain over 100,000 clones, approximately 90% of them singletons. This chain connects TRBV6-1 to TRBJ2-7; 7 bases align to TRBD2. This sequence originates from a human donor with non-small cell lung cancer that progressed on radiotherapy plus ipilimumab. The sequenced sample was peripheral blood, obtained from a patient treated with radiotherapy plus ipilimumab. DNA for the CDR3: TGTGCCAGCAGTGTGGGACTACAACTCTACGAGCAGTACTTC. This codes for CASSVGLQLYEQYF.